This passage covers 27 T cell receptor beta chains from one sample sequenced in a study of identical twins. MiXCR, applied by TCRdb to the 5' RACE reads, yields one record per CDR3 protein. The table includes 200,000 to 250,000 distinct CDR3 sequences, approximately 11% detected once. The sample was also linked to a second study, of yellow fever vaccine responses in identical twins.

Sequencing input: memory (CD45RO+) T cells sorted from blood. The receptor set was obtained from a woman aged 18 to 35 in good health.

The chain is built from TRBV7-2 and TRBJ2-3; D uncertain. Germline V gene lookup returns CDR1 SGHTA and CDR2 FQGNSA. V was clipped by 2 bases and J by 5 bases, with 14 bases between them. CDR3 length equals 15 residues. CDR3 coding DNA: TGTGCCAGCAGCTTAATGGGTCCTCCTCTAGATACGCAGTATTTT. It yields the protein CASSLMGPPLDTQYF.

Comments on this clonotype: Here the CDR3 omits its conserved ending phenylalanine or tryptophan, so a read error is the likely source. V usage is TRBV5-1 and J usage is TRBJ2-3; D is perhaps TRBD1 or TRBD2 (6 bases each). CDR1 SGHRS and CDR2 YFSETQ come from the germline V gene. The CDR3 spans 16 residues. Trimming took off 0 bases at V and 3 bases at J, with 14 bases between the two ends. The CDR3 sequence: CASSLAGASGTDTQYY. The CDR3, as DNA: TGCGCCAGCAGCTTGGCGGGGGCTAGTGGTACAGATACGCAGTATTAT.

The genes are TRBV7-2 and TRBJ2-2; 12 bases fit TRBD2. This CDR3 comprises 17 residues. CDR1 is SGHTA, CDR2 FQGNSA, per germline. V lost 4 bases, J lost 3 bases, and 6 bases stayed unmatched. DNA for the CDR3: TGTGCCAGCAGCTCCCGGACTAGCGGGACACACACCGGGGAGCTGTTTTTT. It translates to CASSSRTSGTHTGELFF.

This clonotype was observed a handful of times. The chain joins TRBV15 to TRBJ2-5, with D perhaps TRBD1 (5 bases). V was trimmed by 0 bases and J by 5 bases, leaving 16 bases between them. This CDR3 is built from 16 residues. Per germline, CDR1 LNHNV and CDR2 YYDKDF (reference sequence). CDR3 residues: CATSRDQGARHETQYF. The CDR3 region has the DNA TGTGCCACCAGCAGAGATCAAGGGGCCAGACATGAGACCCAGTACTTC. Filled out from reference TRBV15 and TRBJ2-5, the complete variable domain reads DAMVIQNPRYQVTQFGKPVTLSCSQTLNHNVMYWYQQKSSQAPKLLFHYYDKDFNNEADTPDNFQSRRPNTSFCFLDIRSPGLGDTAMYLCATSRDQGARHETQYFGPGTRLLVL.

This clonotype was observed a handful of times. The gene calls are TRBV7-9 and TRBJ1-2; 8 bases align to TRBD1. CDR1 SEHNR and CDR2 FQNEAQ come from the germline V gene (reference sequence). This CDR3 spans 14 amino acids. V gave up 5 bases and J gave up 4 bases; unmatched junction bases: 6. This CDR3 reads CASSRPGQGYGYTF. The DNA of the CDR3 is TGTGCCAGCAGCCGCCCCGGACAGGGCTATGGCTACACCTTC.

This chain uses TRBV5-6 with TRBJ1-2; maybe TRBD1 (5 bases). Per the germline V gene, CDR1 is SGHDT and CDR2 is YYEEEE. The CDR3 is 13 residues long. V lost 4 bases and J lost 9, with 16 bases in between. The DNA of the CDR3 is TGTGCCAGCAGCCCCGGGACCGATTATTGCTACACCTTC. Its translation: CASSPGTDYCYTF.

This sequence joins TRBV7-2 and TRBJ2-5; 10 nucleotides match TRBD2. With V trimmed by 4 bases and J by 3 bases, 2 bases remained unmatched. The length of the CDR3 is 14 residues. Germline V gene sequence: CDR1 SGHTA, CDR2 FQGNSA. The CDR3 spells CASSSGLAKETQYF. The CDR3 region has the DNA TGTGCCAGCAGCTCGGGACTAGCGAAAGAGACCCAGTACTTC.

The genes are TRBV5-4 and TRBJ2-3; D remains ambiguous. Germline loops: CDR1 SGHNT, CDR2 YYREEE (reference sequence). Deletions cut 0 bases from V and 6 bases from J, with 11 bases between. This CDR3 is 14 amino acids long. The CDR3 DNA follows: TGTGCCAGCAGCTTGGATGCAGGAGCTGATACGCAGTATTTT. Encoded protein: CASSLDAGADTQYF.

The J gene is TRBJ2-3, the V gene TRBV7-2; D remains unclear. V was clipped by 5 bases and J by 4 bases, with 10 bases between them. In germline, CDR1 is SGHTA, CDR2 FQGNSA. This CDR3 has 13 amino acids. The CDR3 DNA is TGTGCCAGCAGCCCCCAAATCCCAGATACGCAGTATTTT. Translation gives CASSPQIPDTQYF.

V is TRBV5-1 and J is TRBJ2-3; 11 nucleotides align to TRBD2. With V trimmed by 1 base and J by 4 bases, 14 bases remained unmatched. Germline-derived CDR1 and CDR2 are SGHRS and YFSETQ. The CDR3 length is 19 residues. CDR3 region: CASSLSRGFTSGGADTQYF. CDR3 DNA: TGCGCCAGCAGCTTGTCCAGGGGATTTACTAGCGGGGGAGCAGATACGCAGTATTTT.

This clonotype was recorded a few times. The V call is TRBV30, the J call TRBJ1-6, with 9 nucleotides matching TRBD1. The germline V gene encodes CDR1 GTSNPN and CDR2 SVGIG (reference sequence). V gave up 1 base and J gave up 7 bases; unmatched junction bases: 5. The CDR3 extends over 15 amino acids. This CDR3 reads CAWSAGTGMNSPLHF. Written as DNA, the CDR3 is TGTGCCTGGAGTGCCGGGACAGGGATGAATTCACCCCTCCACTTT.

The table lists this clonotype with a few counts. V gene TRBV5-4 combines with J gene TRBJ2-3; 7 bases line up with TRBD2. V lost 3 bases, J lost 7 bases, and 11 bases stayed unmatched. The CDR3 is made up of 15 amino acids. Germline V lookup: CDR1 SGHNT, CDR2 YYREEE (reference sequence). The CDR3 loop reads CASSSGGGGSNTQYF. In nucleotides, the CDR3 is TGTGCCAGCAGCTCCGGCGGAGGCGGGAGTAATACGCAGTATTTT.

This clonotype was seen repeatedly, ten times or more. The chain employs TRBV6-4 and TRBJ2-1; 11 nucleotides align to TRBD2. This CDR3 has 15 residues. Germline CDR1 MRHNA, CDR2 SNTAGT. Trimming removed 5 bases from V and 8 bases from J; junction bases left unmatched: 8. CDR3 sequence reads: CASSKTSGSEDEQFF. Here the CDR3 DNA reads TGTGCCAGCAGTAAAACTAGCGGGAGTGAGGATGAGCAGTTCTTC.

This chain connects TRBV2 to TRBJ2-3, with 9 nucleotides matching TRBD2. From germline, CDR1 is SNHLY and CDR2 FYNNEI. The CDR3 contains 14 residues. Trimming removed 7 bases from V and 2 bases from J; junction bases left unmatched: 4. Here the CDR3 DNA reads TGTGCCAGCAAGCAGCGGGAGGTCACAGATACGCAGTATTTT. Translating it yields CASKQREVTDTQYF.

This clonotype occurred a few times. The chain combines TRBV20-1 with TRBJ2-1; 8 bases are shared with TRBD2. The CDR3 is 15 residues long. V shed 5 bases, J shed 8 bases, and the junction held 14 bases outside the gene matches. CDR1 is DFQATT, CDR2 SNEGSKA, per germline (reference sequence). The CDR3 protein is CSALKVSGRSDEQFF. The CDR3 DNA follows: TGCAGTGCTCTAAAGGTCAGCGGGAGATCTGATGAGCAGTTCTTC.

The chain combines TRBV27 with TRBJ2-5, with D perhaps matching TRBD1 (5 bases). The CDR3 runs to 15 residues. V lost 4 bases, J lost 3 bases, and 15 bases lay in between. The germline V gene encodes CDR1 MNHEY and CDR2 SMNVEV (reference sequence). The CDR3 DNA reads TGTGCCAGCAGTTGGGCGGACAAGAAAAAAGAGACCCAGTACTTC. This translates into CASSWADKKKETQYF.

The sample holds a few counts of this clonotype. This sequence joins TRBV10-3 and TRBJ2-7; the D gene is possibly TRBD2 (7 bases). This CDR3 contains 13 residues. In germline, CDR1 is ENHRY, CDR2 SYGVKD. With 5 bases removed from V and 6 bases from J, the gap between germline ends came to 14 bases. CDR3 nucleotide sequence: TGTGCCATCAGTCCCTGGGAGGGGGGCGAGCAGTACTTC. Its protein is CAISPWEGGEQYF.

The chain carries TRBV7-9 and TRBJ1-4, with a weak D call TRBD1 (6 bases). V was trimmed by 4 bases and J by 5 bases, leaving 11 bases between them. This CDR3 comprises 14 residues. In germline, CDR1 is SEHNR, CDR2 FQNEAQ (reference sequence). CDR3: CASSSGRGNEKLFF. Written as DNA, the CDR3 is TGTGCCAGCAGCTCCGGGAGGGGGAATGAAAAACTGTTTTTT.

This clonotype was detected ten times or more. The J gene is TRBJ2-1, the V gene TRBV7-2; D not certain. The CDR3 consists of 11 residues. Trimming took off 2 bases at V and 8 bases at J, with 4 bases between the two ends. The germline V gene has CDR1 SGHTA and CDR2 FQGNSA. CDR3 bases: TGTGCCAGCAGCTTAAACTATGAGCAGTTCTTC. This codes for CASSLNYEQFF.

The J gene is TRBJ2-7, the V gene TRBV6-2 or TRBV6-3, with D perhaps assigned TRBD1 or TRBD2 (5 bases each). The CDR3 has 16 residues. Germline CDR1 MNHEY, CDR2 SVGEGT. V lost 6 bases, J lost 5 bases, and 23 bases lay in between. The CDR3 region has the DNA TGTGCCAGCAGCCCGACCGGGACCCCAGTCTATAACGAGCAGTACTTC. Translating gives CASSPTGTPVYNEQYF.

This clonotype was recorded many times. The gene calls are TRBV12-3 or TRBV12-4 and TRBJ2-1; D gene unclear. The CDR3 has 12 amino acids. V was shortened by 2 bases and J by 16 bases, with 15 bases between the two germline ends. Here the CDR3 reads CASSLRDSRLFF. As DNA, the CDR3 is TGTGCCAGCAGTTTAAGAGACTCCCGTCTATTCTTC.

In DNA form, the CDR3 reads TGCGCCAGCAGCCCGGGGACTAGCGGGAGATACTGGGAGCAGTTCTTC. It yields the protein CASSPGTSGRYWEQFF. The chain combines TRBV5-1 with TRBJ2-1, with 14 nucleotides matching TRBD2. Trimming cost V 4 bases and J 10 bases; bases outside gene matches: 10. CDR3 length equals 16 residues. CDR1 is SGHRS and CDR2 is YFSETQ in the germline V gene.

There are a few counts of this clonotype. The V call is TRBV7-2, the J call TRBJ2-1, with 7 bases fitting TRBD1. The length of the CDR3 is 16 residues. J was trimmed by 4 bases and V by 0 bases; bases with no gene match: 6. Germline lookup yields CDR1 SGHTA and CDR2 FQGNSA. For the CDR3, the DNA is TGTGCCAGCAGCTTAGCGGGGACAGCAAGGTACAATGAGCAGTTCTTC. Encoded protein: CASSLAGTARYNEQFF.

V usage is TRBV6-1 and J usage is TRBJ2-2; TRBD2 aligns across 7 bases. This CDR3 contains 15 residues. V trimming: 5 bases; J trimming: 5 bases; junction bases outside the gene matches: 8. Germline V gene data show CDR1 as MNHNS and CDR2 as SASEGT. The chain's CDR3 is CASSRSGGGTGELFF. For the CDR3, the DNA is TGTGCCAGCAGTCGGTCGGGGGGAGGAACCGGGGAGCTGTTTTTT.

The DNA for the CDR3 is TGTGCCAGCAGCTTTATAGCCGGAGCAGATACGCAGTATTTT. Amino acid sequence: CASSFIAGADTQYF. The rearrangement uses TRBV7-9 and TRBJ2-3; D not resolved. The CDR3 has 14 residues. Trimming removed 3 bases from V and 4 bases from J, with 11 bases in between. Germline CDR1 and CDR2: SEHNR and FQNEAQ (reference sequence).

The chain employs TRBV5-5 and TRBJ2-1; 16 nucleotides agree with TRBD2. Germline V gene data show CDR1 as SGHKS and CDR2 as YYEKEE (reference sequence). J lost 7 bases, V lost 4 bases, and 8 bases had no gene match. The length of the CDR3 is 17 residues. The CDR3 DNA follows: TGTGCCAGCAGCACCGGGACTAGCGGGAGGGCCGGGAATGAGCAGTTCTTC. Protein sequence: CASSTGTSGRAGNEQFF.

This clonotype was picked up many times. This chain connects TRBV2 to TRBJ2-3; D gene uncertain. The CDR3 loop spans 11 amino acids. Between the trimmed V and J ends, which lost 3 bases and 9 bases, there was a span of 7 bases. CDR1 SNHLY and CDR2 FYNNEI come from the germline V gene. The chain's CDR3 is CASSDGTTQYF. The CDR3 DNA follows: TGTGCCAGCAGTGACGGCACGACGCAGTATTTT.